The sequence of this T cell receptor (beta chain) was determined in a study of spatial heterogeneity in lung cancer. The wider study: There were consistently more beta-chain sequences detected than alpha-chain sequences. Raw reads showed each unique TCR and UMI combination turning up more than ten times on average.

Time point here: blood at routine non-recurrence follow-up after resection. Sequencing covered unsorted whole RNA taken from tumor, nontumor lung or frozen PBMC. This clonotype was recorded at least ten times. Every molecule of TCR cDNA had its own unique molecular identifier. TCRdb recomputed calls from the 5' RACE reads with MiXCR, one row per CDR3 protein. This sample has some 36,000 distinct CDR3 sequences, with roughly 7.8% found just once. V lost 5 bases to trimming and J lost 2 bases; unmatched junction nucleotides: 7. Germline CDR1 and CDR2: ENHRY and SYGVKD. The CDR3 spans 15 residues. The input for sequencing was PBMCs, taken at follow-up. V usage is TRBV10-3 and J usage is TRBJ2-7, with 9 bases matching TRBD2. The receptor was derived from a male donor with early-stage non-small cell lung cancer. CDR3 bases: TGTGCCATCAGTAACATAGTAGCGGGGGCCTACGAGCAGTACTTC. It translates to CAISNIVAGAYEQYF.